This TCR beta chain derives from a study of shared clonotypes between healthy human individuals. Study-wide results and limits: Even with large depth, rarefaction showed that sorted-subset sequencing was incomplete. In several donors, around 5% of naive CD4 clonotypes appeared in common.

Losses at the gene ends were 5 bases for V and 6 bases for J; bases not matched to a gene: 15. Germline V gene lookup returns CDR1 ENHRY and CDR2 SYGVKD. This CDR3 comprises 18 residues. Only CD45RO-negative cells positively selected for CCR7 counted as naive CD8 cells, so terminally differentiated effector memory CD45RA+ cells were excluded. Samples underwent the assay at deep level. Per the authors' pipeline: Junction-only immunoSEQ sequences carried no quality scores, so filtering differed. Produced via immunoSEQ multiplex PCR; TCRdb's table is partial and in-frame only. V and J calls and clone size are as listed in that table; D and trimming were resolved from the DNA. The data hold about 2.1 million clones, with over 85% observed a single time. About this clone: Its antigen is as yet unknown.

Input material: naive CD8+ T cells from PBMCs. The TCR sequence derives from a man aged 18 to 29 in good health. Some clones in this sample may be carry-over from other donors' samples. This chain links TRBV10-3 with TRBJ2-7; 14 nucleotides agree with TRBD2. Here the CDR3 DNA reads TGTGCCATCAGTCTAACCGGGACTAGCGGGAGCCTAACGGGCGAGCAGTACTTC. This codes for CAISLTGTSGSLTGEQYF.